The 21 T cell receptor beta chains presented below share a single source sample, sequenced in a study of cytomegalovirus exposure and HLA in healthy donors. 60 Vbeta and 13 Jbeta primers were used in PCR. The table came from immunoSEQ multiplex PCR; TCRdb's copy has only in-frame clones and leaves some out. This table holds 130,000 or so clones, less than 85% found once. Sequenced sample: PBMCs. The origin of the receptors is a woman aged 40 to 50 in good health and CMV-seropositive.

This clone was picked up a small number of times. The chain is built from TRBV5-4 and TRBJ1-1; the D is unclear. CDR3 length: 14 amino acids. Trimming stripped 0 bases from V and 0 bases from J, with 6 bases between. CDR1 is SGHNT, CDR2 YYREEE, per germline (reference sequence). For the CDR3, the DNA is TGTGCCAGCAGCTTGGGACGGGTGAACACTGAAGCTTTCTTT. This sequence encodes CASSLGRVNTEAFF.

The gene calls are TRBV27 and TRBJ2-5; D possibly corresponds to TRBD2 (6 bases). V was pared by 5 bases and J by 2 bases, with 15 bases between. Per germline, CDR1 MNHEY and CDR2 SMNVEV (reference sequence). CDR3 length: 15 amino acids. The CDR3 region has the DNA TGTGCCAGCAGTCCCATCGGGAGCCCTCAAGAGACCCAGTACTTC. Translated, it gives CASSPIGSPQETQYF.

On this clone itself: The junction departs from the called germline gene at one end, perhaps through a read error. The rearrangement links TRBV6-5 to TRBJ1-2, with TRBD1 identical over 9 bases. Per germline, CDR1 MNHEY and CDR2 SVGAGI. This CDR3 comprises 14 residues. This chain's CDR3 is CAGRLPGQGAGYTF. CDR3 bases: TGTGCCGGCAGACTTCCGGGACAGGGTGCGGGCTACACCTTC.

The chain joins TRBV7-9 to TRBJ1-4; 9 bases are a match to TRBD1. CDR3 size: 16 residues. The V and J ends lost 1 base and 7 bases, in that order; junction bases with no gene match: 7. CDR1 is SEHNR and CDR2 is FQNEAQ in the germline V gene (reference sequence). The CDR3 DNA reads TGTGCCAGCAGCTTAGATCAACAGGGGGCGTTTGAAAAACTGTTTTTT. Translating it yields CASSLDQQGAFEKLFF.

This clone occurred a few times. The V gene is TRBV4-3, the J gene TRBJ1-5; TRBD1 might be the D (6 bases). This CDR3 contains 15 residues. The germline V gene encodes CDR1 LGHNA and CDR2 YSLEER. Trimming removed 0 bases from V and 6 bases from J, with 12 bases in between. The CDR3 DNA is TGCGCCAGCAGCCAAGATTGGGGGCGAGGTCAGCCCCAGCATTTT. Protein: CASSQDWGRGQPQHF.

The V and J genes are TRBV4-3 and TRBJ1-2; weak D call: TRBD1 (6 bases). The germline V and J ends were trimmed by 0 bases and 6 bases, with 20 bases remaining between them. The CDR3 has 17 residues. CDR1 and CDR2 from the germline V gene are LGHNA and YSLEER. CDR3 nucleotides: TGCGCCAGCAGCCAAGATCCTTTCCCGACCAGGGGAAATGGCTACACCTTC. It specifies CASSQDPFPTRGNGYTF.

This clone occurred once. The rearrangement joins TRBV2 to TRBJ1-5; D remains ambiguous. Trimming stripped 6 bases from V and 6 bases from J, with 18 bases between. The CDR3 is made up of 15 amino acids. The V gene's germline CDR1 is SNHLY and CDR2 FYNNEI. The CDR3 spells CASSDWSPPAQPQHF. DNA for the CDR3: TGTGCCAGCAGCGACTGGTCCCCCCCGGCTCAGCCCCAGCATTTT.

The V call is TRBV5-1, the J call TRBJ1-1; possibly TRBD1 for D (5 bases). The CDR3 extends over 15 amino acids. The V and J ends lost 5 bases and 0 bases respectively, with 14 bases between them. Per the germline V gene, CDR1 is SGHRS and CDR2 is YFSETQ. The CDR3 loop is CASRGSGEMNTEAFF. The CDR3 nucleotides read TGCGCCAGCAGAGGTTCGGGGGAGATGAACACTGAAGCTTTCTTT.

J is TRBJ1-2 and V is TRBV28; D is uncertain. Trimming pared 7 bases from V and 2 bases from J, leaving 14 bases between. The CDR3 is 14 amino acids. CDR1 and CDR2 (germline): MDHEN, SYDVKM. The CDR3 DNA follows: TGTGCCAGCAAGGGTCCCCCGGGAAACTATGGCTACACCTTC. Protein: CASKGPPGNYGYTF.

This clone occurred a few times. J is TRBJ1-1 and V is TRBV2; D gene uncertain. The V gene lost 4 bases and the J gene lost 2 bases, with 11 bases spanning the gap. Looked up from germline, CDR1 is SNHLY and CDR2 is FYNNEI. The CDR3 has 14 residues. The CDR3 here is CASSAPPVNTEAFF. The CDR3 region has the DNA TGTGCCAGCAGTGCCCCCCCGGTTAACACTGAAGCTTTCTTT.

The chain employs TRBV5-1 and TRBJ1-2; 8 bases are shared with TRBD1. J gave up 2 bases and V 3 bases, and 3 bases lay outside the gene matches. The germline V gene encodes CDR1 SGHRS and CDR2 YFSETQ. The CDR3 length is 14 residues. In DNA form, the CDR3 reads TGCGCCAGCAGCTGGACAGGGATGAACTATGGCTACACCTTC. This codes for CASSWTGMNYGYTF.

The chain links TRBV11-2 to TRBJ2-5; possible D gene TRBD1, 6 bases. The CDR3 has 12 amino acids. Trimming cost V 5 bases and J 8 bases, with 12 bases left between them. Germline V gene data show CDR1 as SGHAT and CDR2 as FQNNGV. The CDR3 nucleotides read TGTGCCAGCAGCCGACCAGGGGAAACCCAGTACTTC. This gives the protein CASSRPGETQYF.

V and J are TRBV6-4 and TRBJ2-5; TRBD1 might be the D (6 bases). With 2 bases removed from V and 9 bases from J, the gap between germline ends came to 13 bases. The germline CDR1 and CDR2 sequences are MRHNA and SNTAGT. The CDR3 totals 13 residues. DNA for the CDR3: TGTGCCAGCAGTGACCAGCCAGAGGGGGCCCAGTACTTC. It codes for CASSDQPEGAQYF.

V is TRBV18 and J is TRBJ2-2, with D possibly TRBD1 on 5 matching bases. In germline, CDR1 is KGHSH, CDR2 LQKENI. The CDR3 consists of 17 residues. V lost 3 bases and J 1 base, leaving 15 bases between the germline ends. Here the CDR3 DNA reads TGTGCCAGCTCACCCGATTCCAGGGTTAAGAACACCGGGGAGCTGTTTTTT. Translated: CASSPDSRVKNTGELFF.

This clone was seen only once. This chain uses TRBV5-1 with TRBJ2-1; D gene uncertain. V gave up 3 bases and J gave up 7 bases, with 8 bases separating them. The germline gives CDR1 SGHRS, CDR2 YFSETQ. CDR3 length: 12 residues. CDR3 bases: TGCGCCAGCAGCTCCCCCAGTAATGAGCAGTTCTTC. Translation gives CASSSPSNEQFF.

This sequence joins TRBV28 and TRBJ1-2, with 8 bases fitting TRBD1. The CDR3 runs 14 residues. The trim removed 3 bases at V and 4 bases at J, leaving 4 bases unmatched. Germline-derived CDR1 and CDR2 are MDHEN and SYDVKM. The CDR3 region is CASSFRDRLYGYTF. DNA for the CDR3: TGTGCCAGCAGTTTCCGGGACAGGCTCTATGGCTACACCTTC.

On this clone itself: At one end the junction does not follow the germline gene, possibly because of a read error. V is TRBV18 and J is TRBJ2-5; no reliable D call. CDR3 length: 14 residues. Germline CDR1 reads KGHSH; CDR2 reads LQKENI. CDR3: CASSPLPVLTETYF. CDR3 nucleotides: TGTGCCAGCTCCCCACTACCGGTTCTAACCGAGACATACTTC.

The chain links TRBV7-8 to TRBJ1-2, with 9 nucleotides matching TRBD1. The germline CDR1 and CDR2 sequences are SGHVS and FQNEAQ. Trimming took 1 base from V and 2 from J; bases not matched to a gene: 5. The CDR3 length is 16 residues. The CDR3 nucleotides read TGTGCCAGCAGCTTAGGTACCGGACAGGGGAACTATGGCTACACCTTC. It yields the protein CASSLGTGQGNYGYTF.

As to this clone: One end of the junction fails to match germline, which may point to a read error. Other DNA sequences in this sample translate to the same CDR3. The V and J genes are TRBV11-2 and TRBJ2-5; D unresolved. CDR3 length: 13 amino acids. Germline V gene lookup returns CDR1 SGHAT and CDR2 FQNNGV. CDR3 amino acids: CASGPPYQETQYF. The CDR3 nucleotides are TGTGCCAGCGGGCCCCCGTACCAAGAAACCCAGTACTTC.

The chain has TRBV18 and TRBJ2-3; 15 positions agree with TRBD2. The CDR3 sequence is 17 residues long. Germline CDR1 KGHSH, CDR2 LQKENI. The V segment lost 5 bases and the J segment 5 bases; nucleotides outside the gene matches: 8. In DNA, the CDR3 is TGTGCCAGCTCATCAGGGACTAGCGGGAGGCCTGTAGATACGCAGTATTTT. Amino acid sequence: CASSSGTSGRPVDTQYF.

This clone appeared once. The junction differs from germline at one of its ends, possibly a read error. The chain uses TRBV7-9 and TRBJ2-7; 7 bases align to TRBD1. CDR1 and CDR2 (germline): SEHNR, FQNEAQ (reference sequence). This CDR3 has 14 amino acids. This CDR3 reads CSSSLNHRGYEQYF. CDR3 DNA sequence: TGTTCCAGCAGCTTAAACCACAGGGGCTACGAGCAGTACTTC.